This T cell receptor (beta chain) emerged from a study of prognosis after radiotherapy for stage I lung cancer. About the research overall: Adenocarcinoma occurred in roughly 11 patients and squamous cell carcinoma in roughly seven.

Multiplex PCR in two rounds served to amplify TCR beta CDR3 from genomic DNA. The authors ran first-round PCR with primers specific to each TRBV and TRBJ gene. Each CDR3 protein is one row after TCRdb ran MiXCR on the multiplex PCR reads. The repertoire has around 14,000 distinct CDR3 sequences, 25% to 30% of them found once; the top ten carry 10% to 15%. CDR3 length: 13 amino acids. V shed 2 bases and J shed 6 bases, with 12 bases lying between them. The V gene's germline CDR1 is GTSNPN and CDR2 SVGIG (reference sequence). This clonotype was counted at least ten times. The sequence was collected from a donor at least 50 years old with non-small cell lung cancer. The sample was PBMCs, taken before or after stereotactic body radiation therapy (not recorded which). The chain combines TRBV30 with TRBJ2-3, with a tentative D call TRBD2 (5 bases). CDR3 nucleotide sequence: TGTGCCTGGAGTACGAGGGAGAGGGATACGCAGTATTTT. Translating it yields CAWSTRERDTQYF.